This T cell receptor beta chain was identified during a study of OX40 agonist ivuxolimab in advanced cancers. Looking at the study overall: Checkpoint inhibitors had been given previously to under 50% of patients. The study, taken as a whole, reports: Also showing low normalized T-cell clonal expansion were some of the nonresponders. Among patients with partial responses at 0.1-3.0 mg/kg, clonal expansion was among the lowest. Relative to CD4+ cells, CD8+ T cells on average had more expanded clones.

TCRdb's copy holds only in-frame clones and misses some; the assay was immunoSEQ multiplex PCR. Of under 80,000 clones in the sample, around 90% were seen once. Germline CDR1 and CDR2: MNHNS and SASEGT. Trimming took 10 bases from V and 4 from J; bases not matched to a gene: 7. The CDR3 loop spans 12 amino acids. In regard to this clone: The antigen is unknown.

This clonotype originated in an adult with an advanced solid tumor such as melanoma, head and neck, liver or kidney cancer. The chain joins TRBV6-1 to TRBJ2-7; 7 positions agree with TRBD1. The specimen was CD4+ or CD8+ T cells sorted from blood, collected in a trial of the OX40 agonist ivuxolimab. This chain's CDR3 is CATRDRKYEQYF. CDR3 nucleotides: TGTGCCACCAGGGACAGAAAATACGAGCAGTACTTC.